This T cell receptor beta chain came from a study of regulatory T cells in long-lasting Graves disease. Study outcomes and limitations: TRBV28, TRBJ1-2 and TRBJ2-5 were favored in persistent disease.

Germline V gene lookup returns CDR1 DFQATT and CDR2 SNEGSKA (reference sequence). The germline V and J ends were trimmed by 6 bases and 0 bases, with 12 bases remaining between them. This CDR3 has 14 residues. Libraries of TCR beta came from iRepertoire HTBI primers plus Arm-PCR of CDR3 regions. Authors' analysis steps: Sequenced samples collectively carried around 60 TRBV and 14 to 15 TRBJ segments. Each CDR3 protein gets one entry after TCRdb re-called the multiplex PCR reads with MiXCR. These V and J calls derive from TCRdb rather than the authors' analysis. This table has almost 350,000 distinct CDR3 sequences, 20% appearing once. This clonotype occurred a few times. Its cognate antigen is unknown. Sample time point: persistent/refractory GD, antithyroid drugs over 5 years with positive TRAb. The TCR library used RNA extracted from PBMCs. In Xi'an, China, an endocrinology department was the source of patients.

This sample comprised peripheral blood mononuclear cells (PBMCs), obtained when the disease was refractory, from a patient treated with antithyroid drugs. The sequence derives from a female donor with Graves disease. The chain has TRBV20-1 and TRBJ1-5, with a weak D call TRBD1 (5 bases). Written as DNA, the CDR3 is TGCAGTGCCGGGGCCCCTTATAGCAATCAGCCCCAGCATTTT. This sequence encodes CSAGAPYSNQPQHF.